The rows below give T cell receptor beta chains drawn from one sample of a study of OX40 agonist ivuxolimab in advanced cancers. TCRdb's table, derived via immunoSEQ multiplex PCR, lists solely in-frame clones and lacks some. The sample records about 6,900 clones, roughly 80% being singletons. Sequenced material: CD4+ or CD8+ T cells sorted from blood, taken in a trial of the OX40 agonist ivuxolimab. All receptors come from an adult with an advanced solid tumor such as melanoma, head and neck, liver or kidney cancer. CDR3s include the opening cysteine and the closing phenylalanine or tryptophan. The order of the fields is V gene, D gene, clone size, J gene, CDR3 protein, CDR3 DNA. D genes are given only for firm matches. Expanded clones are given a class, and other clones once, few, many or no size at all.

V gene: TRBV9
D gene: TRBD1
clone size: .
J gene: TRBJ1-5
CDR3 protein: CASGVGGLRQPQHF
CDR3 DNA: TGTGCCAGCGGCGTAGGGGGCCTTAGGCAGCCCCAGCATTTT

V gene: TRBV5-1
D gene: TRBD2
clone size: .
J gene: TRBJ2-1
CDR3 protein: CASSLTSGGYNEQFF
CDR3 DNA: TGCGCCAGCAGCTTAACTAGCGGGGGGTACAATGAGCAGTTCTTC

V gene: TRBV7-9
D gene: .
clone size: medium-sized
J gene: TRBJ1-1
CDR3 protein: CASRPASSNTEAFF
CDR3 DNA: TGTGCCAGCAGACCCGCTTCCTCGAACACTGAAGCTTTCTTT

V gene: TRBV5-1
D gene: .
clone size: .
J gene: TRBJ2-1
CDR3 protein: CASSSGSSYNEQFF
CDR3 DNA: TGCGCCAGCAGCTCGGGGAGCTCCTACAATGAGCAGTTCTTC

V gene: TRBV29-1
D gene: .
clone size: few
J gene: TRBJ2-7
CDR3 protein: CSVGAGTRSYEQYF
CDR3 DNA: TGCAGCGTGGGCGCCGGGACACGGAGCTACGAGCAGTACTTC

V gene: TRBV6-4
D gene: .
clone size: few
J gene: TRBJ2-2
CDR3 protein: CASSGTDTGELFF
CDR3 DNA: TGTGCCAGCAGTGGGACGGACACCGGGGAGCTGTTTTTT

V gene: TRBV11-2
D gene: TRBD1
clone size: .
J gene: TRBJ2-1
CDR3 protein: CASVGGTGSEQFF
CDR3 DNA: TGTGCCAGCGTAGGCGGGACAGGCAGTGAGCAGTTCTTC

V gene: TRBV9
D gene: .
clone size: .
J gene: TRBJ2-7
CDR3 protein: CASSAGTAYEQYF
CDR3 DNA: TGTGCCAGCAGCGCCGGGACTGCCTACGAGCAGTACTTC

V gene: TRBV28
D gene: TRBD1
clone size: .
J gene: TRBJ2-2
CDR3 protein: CASSLEDRVGTGELFF
CDR3 DNA: TGTGCCAGCAGTTTGGAAGACAGGGTTGGCACCGGGGAGCTGTTTTTT

V gene: TRBV7-3
D gene: TRBD1
clone size: .
J gene: TRBJ2-5
CDR3 protein: CASSPLTGGEETQYF
CDR3 DNA: TGTGCCAGCAGCCCGCTGACAGGGGGCGAAGAGACCCAGTACTTC

V gene: TRBV7-9
D gene: .
clone size: .
J gene: TRBJ2-7
CDR3 protein: CASIPAATYEQYF
CDR3 DNA: TGTGCCAGCATCCCCGCCGCGACCTACGAGCAGTACTTC

V gene: TRBV6-5
D gene: .
clone size: .
J gene: TRBJ1-1
CDR3 protein: CASNLQLMDTEAFF
CDR3 DNA: TGTGCCAGCAACTTGCAGTTAATGGACACTGAAGCTTTCTTT

V gene: TRBV27
D gene: .
clone size: .
J gene: TRBJ2-2
CDR3 protein: CASSPREVINTGELFF
CDR3 DNA: TGTGCCAGCAGTCCCAGAGAGGTGATAAACACCGGGGAGCTGTTTTTT

V gene: TRBV30
D gene: .
clone size: .
J gene: TRBJ1-1
CDR3 protein: CAWSGGSGGMNTEAFF
CDR3 DNA: TGTGCCTGGAGTGGGGGGTCGGGGGGAATGAACACTGAAGCTTTCTTT

V gene: TRBV6-4
D gene: TRBD1
clone size: medium-sized
J gene: TRBJ2-1
CDR3 protein: CASSDSTGESDEQFF
CDR3 DNA: TGTGCCAGCAGTGACTCGACAGGGGAAAGCGATGAGCAGTTCTTC

V gene: TRBV7-6
D gene: .
clone size: .
J gene: TRBJ2-1
CDR3 protein: CASSLVAGTNEQFF
CDR3 DNA: TGTGCCAGCAGCTTAGTGGCGGGTACAAATGAGCAGTTCTTC

V gene: TRBV7-9
D gene: .
clone size: .
J gene: TRBJ2-3
CDR3 protein: CASSLFSTDTQYF
CDR3 DNA: TGTGCCAGCAGCTTATTCTCGACTGATACGCAGTATTTT

V gene: TRBV7-9
D gene: .
clone size: .
J gene: TRBJ2-3
CDR3 protein: CASSLAQGRKDTQYF
CDR3 DNA: TGTGCCAGCAGCTTAGCACAGGGGAGGAAAGATACGCAGTATTTT

V gene: TRBV13
D gene: TRBD1
clone size: once
J gene: TRBJ2-5
CDR3 protein: CASGQGTVGWQYF
CDR3 DNA: TGTGCCAGCGGCCAAGGGACAGTAGGTTGGCAGTACTTC

V gene: TRBV7-3
D gene: TRBD2
clone size: .
J gene: TRBJ2-1
CDR3 protein: CASSLGTSGYNEQFF
CDR3 DNA: TGTGCCAGCAGCTTAGGGACTAGCGGATACAATGAGCAGTTCTTC

V gene: TRBV12-5
D gene: .
clone size: .
J gene: TRBJ2-4
CDR3 protein: CASVTQVRYIQYF
CDR3 DNA: TGTGCTAGTGTAACACAGGTCAGGTACATTCAGTACTTC

V gene: TRBV4-3
D gene: .
clone size: .
J gene: TRBJ1-4
CDR3 protein: CASSPVQREKLFF
CDR3 DNA: TGCGCCAGCAGCCCCGTGCAGCGAGAAAAACTGTTTTTT

V gene: TRBV9
D gene: TRBD1
clone size: once
J gene: TRBJ2-2
CDR3 protein: CASSEPGQGLSGELFF
CDR3 DNA: TGTGCCAGCAGCGAGCCGGGACAGGGATTGTCCGGGGAGCTGTTTTTT

V gene: TRBV5-4
D gene: .
clone size: few
J gene: TRBJ2-7
CDR3 protein: CASSEVGVLNEQYF
CDR3 DNA: TGTGCCAGCAGCGAAGTCGGGGTCTTGAACGAGCAGTACTTC

V gene: TRBV7-2
D gene: TRBD1
clone size: .
J gene: TRBJ1-1
CDR3 protein: CASSLDYRGYTEAFF
CDR3 DNA: TGTGCCAGCAGCTTAGATTACAGGGGCTACACTGAAGCTTTCTTT

V gene: TRBV5-6
D gene: .
clone size: .
J gene: TRBJ1-2
CDR3 protein: CASSFTTGQFYGYTF
CDR3 DNA: TGTGCCAGCAGCTTCACAACAGGGCAGTTCTATGGCTACACCTTC

V gene: TRBV4-3
D gene: .
clone size: .
J gene: TRBJ2-7
CDR3 protein: CASSQDSGTPRYEQYF
CDR3 DNA: TGCGCCAGCAGCCAAGATTCGGGGACGCCAAGGTACGAGCAGTACTTC

V gene: TRBV5-6
D gene: .
clone size: .
J gene: TRBJ2-3
CDR3 protein: CASSLTSDTDTQYF
CDR3 DNA: TGTGCCAGCAGCTTGACGTCCGACACAGATACGCAGTATTTT

V gene: TRBV9
D gene: .
clone size: once
J gene: TRBJ2-7
CDR3 protein: CASSPALSYEQYF
CDR3 DNA: TGTGCCAGCAGCCCAGCCCTCTCCTACGAGCAGTACTTC

V gene: TRBV2
D gene: TRBD2
clone size: .
J gene: TRBJ2-5
CDR3 protein: CASSEQAGGQETQYF
CDR3 DNA: TGTGCCAGCAGCGAACAGGCGGGGGGCCAAGAGACCCAGTACTTC

V gene: TRBV9
D gene: TRBD1
clone size: .
J gene: TRBJ2-7
CDR3 protein: CASSVEPGQGSYEQYF
CDR3 DNA: TGTGCCAGCAGCGTAGAACCGGGACAGGGCTCCTACGAGCAGTACTTC

V gene: TRBV2
D gene: .
clone size: once
J gene: TRBJ1-1
CDR3 protein: CASSEVWGRDTEAFF
CDR3 DNA: TGTGCCAGCAGTGAAGTTTGGGGAAGAGACACTGAAGCTTTCTTT

V gene: TRBV20-1
D gene: .
clone size: .
J gene: TRBJ1-5
CDR3 protein: CSATRNQPQHF
CDR3 DNA: TGCAGTGCTACTCGGAATCAGCCCCAGCATTTT

V gene: TRBV4-1
D gene: .
clone size: .
J gene: TRBJ2-1
CDR3 protein: CASSQVSGPEFRFF
CDR3 DNA: TGCGCCAGCAGCCAAGTCTCCGGGCCAGAATTTCGGTTCTTC

V gene: TRBV5-1
D gene: .
clone size: .
J gene: TRBJ2-7
CDR3 protein: CASSLSTGPGEQYF
CDR3 DNA: TGCGCCAGCAGCTTGTCTACAGGCCCCGGAGAGCAGTACTTC

V gene: TRBV19
D gene: .
clone size: .
J gene: TRBJ1-1
CDR3 protein: CASMWGTNTEAFF
CDR3 DNA: TGTGCCAGTATGTGGGGGACCAACACTGAAGCTTTCTTT

V gene: TRBV7-2
D gene: .
clone size: .
J gene: TRBJ2-2
CDR3 protein: CASSLGSGELFF
CDR3 DNA: TGTGCCAGCAGCTTAGGGTCCGGGGAGCTGTTTTTT

V gene: TRBV6-1
D gene: TRBD1
clone size: medium-sized
J gene: TRBJ1-2
CDR3 protein: CASSGRTGPNNYGYTF
CDR3 DNA: TGTGCCAGCAGTGGGCGGACAGGCCCAAATAACTATGGCTACACCTTC

V gene: TRBV4-2
D gene: .
clone size: .
J gene: TRBJ1-1
CDR3 protein: CASSQGPKWEAFF
CDR3 DNA: TGTGCCAGCAGCCAAGGACCAAAATGGGAAGCTTTCTTT

V gene: TRBV28
D gene: .
clone size: large
J gene: TRBJ1-5
CDR3 protein: CASSSPAENQPQHF
CDR3 DNA: TGTGCCAGCAGTTCCCCGGCAGAAAATCAGCCCCAGCATTTT

V gene: TRBV7-9
D gene: .
clone size: .
J gene: TRBJ1-1
CDR3 protein: CASSFGRTEAFF
CDR3 DNA: TGTGCCAGCAGCTTTGGAAGGACTGAAGCTTTCTTT

V gene: TRBV13
D gene: .
clone size: .
J gene: TRBJ1-5
CDR3 protein: CASSLGGGGQPQHF
CDR3 DNA: TGTGCCAGCAGCTTAGGGGGAGGGGGTCAGCCCCAGCATTTT

V gene: TRBV27
D gene: TRBD2
clone size: .
J gene: TRBJ2-1
CDR3 protein: CASRVSGSSYNEQFF
CDR3 DNA: TGTGCCAGCAGGGTTAGCGGGAGCTCCTACAATGAGCAGTTCTTC

V gene: TRBV5-6
D gene: .
clone size: .
J gene: TRBJ1-4
CDR3 protein: CASSGRQGKRNEKLFF
CDR3 DNA: TGTGCCAGCAGCGGACGGCAGGGGAAGAGGAATGAAAAACTGTTTTTT

V gene: TRBV2
D gene: .
clone size: medium-sized
J gene: TRBJ1-2
CDR3 protein: CASSETAYGYTF
CDR3 DNA: TGTGCCAGCAGTGAAACCGCCTATGGCTACACCTTC

V gene: TRBV18
D gene: .
clone size: .
J gene: TRBJ2-1
CDR3 protein: CASSDVLNIDEQFF
CDR3 DNA: TGTGCCAGCTCAGATGTCCTCAATATCGATGAGCAGTTCTTC

V gene: TRBV6-5
D gene: .
clone size: .
J gene: TRBJ2-7
CDR3 protein: CASSLFHGRAEQYF
CDR3 DNA: TGTGCCAGCAGTTTATTCCATGGTCGAGCCGAGCAGTACTTC

V gene: TRBV7-3
D gene: .
clone size: .
J gene: TRBJ1-1
CDR3 protein: CASSLFQGRTEAFF
CDR3 DNA: TGTGCCAGCAGCTTATTCCAGGGAAGGACTGAAGCTTTCTTT

V gene: TRBV7-9
D gene: .
clone size: .
J gene: TRBJ2-1
CDR3 protein: CASTSSIVGNEQFF
CDR3 DNA: TGTGCCAGCACCTCTTCCATAGTCGGCAATGAGCAGTTCTTC

V gene: TRBV27
D gene: .
clone size: .
J gene: TRBJ2-2
CDR3 protein: CASSFGLNTGELFF
CDR3 DNA: TGTGCCAGCAGTTTTGGGCTGAACACCGGGGAGCTGTTTTTT

V gene: TRBV2
D gene: .
clone size: .
J gene: TRBJ2-7
CDR3 protein: CASSEAPEVLSYEQYF
CDR3 DNA: TGTGCCAGCAGTGAAGCACCCGAAGTCCTCTCCTACGAGCAGTACTTC

V gene: TRBV7-9
D gene: .
clone size: once
J gene: TRBJ1-5
CDR3 protein: CASSLDRGNQPQHF
CDR3 DNA: TGTGCCAGCAGCTTAGACAGGGGCAATCAGCCCCAGCATTTT

V gene: TRBV4-2
D gene: TRBD2
clone size: .
J gene: TRBJ2-1
CDR3 protein: CASSLLASGTNEQFF
CDR3 DNA: TGTGCCAGCAGCCTATTGGCTAGCGGGACCAATGAGCAGTTCTTC

V gene: TRBV5-6
D gene: .
clone size: .
J gene: TRBJ1-6
CDR3 protein: CASSSRDPGSPLHF
CDR3 DNA: TGTGCCAGCAGCTCACGGGACCCGGGTTCACCCCTCCACTTT

V gene: TRBV7-6
D gene: TRBD2
clone size: .
J gene: TRBJ2-5
CDR3 protein: CASSLGTSGYIAETQYF
CDR3 DNA: TGTGCCAGCAGCCTCGGGACTAGCGGGTATATTGCGGAGACCCAGTACTTC

V gene: TRBV28
D gene: TRBD1
clone size: .
J gene: TRBJ2-7
CDR3 protein: CASSFPQGALGYEQYF
CDR3 DNA: TGTGCCAGCAGTTTCCCGCAGGGGGCGCTTGGTTACGAGCAGTACTTC

V gene: TRBV11-2
D gene: .
clone size: .
J gene: TRBJ2-7
CDR3 protein: CASSLAGAPEQYF
CDR3 DNA: TGTGCCAGCAGCTTAGCGGGGGCGCCGGAGCAGTACTTC